This T cell receptor (beta chain) stems from a study of cytomegalovirus exposure and HLA in healthy donors. Study observations and caveats: HLA alleles showed associations with 15,000 to 20,000 TCR beta sequences in a later analysis, at a 0.05 false discovery rate. Certain indistinguishable V segments, among them TRBV6-2 and TRBV6-3, were excluded. It was likely that a cluster of highly shared sequence variants was a sequencing artifact.

A word on this clone: Its cognate antigen is unknown.

Trimming stripped 2 bases from V and 5 bases from J, with 9 bases between. CDR3 length: 13 amino acids. Germline CDR1 reads SGHTA; CDR2 reads FQGTGA. Vbeta (60) and Jbeta (13) primers were used in the PCR. Produced via immunoSEQ multiplex PCR; TCRdb's table is partial and in-frame only. The table lists around 200,000 clones, approximately 80% of them singletons, with around 1.2% in the top ten. This clonotype was obtained from a girl aged 2-10 years in good health and CMV-seropositive. The sample consisted of PBMCs. J is TRBJ2-5 and V is TRBV7-3; no firm D call. The CDR3 loop is CASSLPPLETQYF. DNA of the CDR3: TGTGCCAGCAGCTTACCCCCGTTGGAGACCCAGTACTTC.